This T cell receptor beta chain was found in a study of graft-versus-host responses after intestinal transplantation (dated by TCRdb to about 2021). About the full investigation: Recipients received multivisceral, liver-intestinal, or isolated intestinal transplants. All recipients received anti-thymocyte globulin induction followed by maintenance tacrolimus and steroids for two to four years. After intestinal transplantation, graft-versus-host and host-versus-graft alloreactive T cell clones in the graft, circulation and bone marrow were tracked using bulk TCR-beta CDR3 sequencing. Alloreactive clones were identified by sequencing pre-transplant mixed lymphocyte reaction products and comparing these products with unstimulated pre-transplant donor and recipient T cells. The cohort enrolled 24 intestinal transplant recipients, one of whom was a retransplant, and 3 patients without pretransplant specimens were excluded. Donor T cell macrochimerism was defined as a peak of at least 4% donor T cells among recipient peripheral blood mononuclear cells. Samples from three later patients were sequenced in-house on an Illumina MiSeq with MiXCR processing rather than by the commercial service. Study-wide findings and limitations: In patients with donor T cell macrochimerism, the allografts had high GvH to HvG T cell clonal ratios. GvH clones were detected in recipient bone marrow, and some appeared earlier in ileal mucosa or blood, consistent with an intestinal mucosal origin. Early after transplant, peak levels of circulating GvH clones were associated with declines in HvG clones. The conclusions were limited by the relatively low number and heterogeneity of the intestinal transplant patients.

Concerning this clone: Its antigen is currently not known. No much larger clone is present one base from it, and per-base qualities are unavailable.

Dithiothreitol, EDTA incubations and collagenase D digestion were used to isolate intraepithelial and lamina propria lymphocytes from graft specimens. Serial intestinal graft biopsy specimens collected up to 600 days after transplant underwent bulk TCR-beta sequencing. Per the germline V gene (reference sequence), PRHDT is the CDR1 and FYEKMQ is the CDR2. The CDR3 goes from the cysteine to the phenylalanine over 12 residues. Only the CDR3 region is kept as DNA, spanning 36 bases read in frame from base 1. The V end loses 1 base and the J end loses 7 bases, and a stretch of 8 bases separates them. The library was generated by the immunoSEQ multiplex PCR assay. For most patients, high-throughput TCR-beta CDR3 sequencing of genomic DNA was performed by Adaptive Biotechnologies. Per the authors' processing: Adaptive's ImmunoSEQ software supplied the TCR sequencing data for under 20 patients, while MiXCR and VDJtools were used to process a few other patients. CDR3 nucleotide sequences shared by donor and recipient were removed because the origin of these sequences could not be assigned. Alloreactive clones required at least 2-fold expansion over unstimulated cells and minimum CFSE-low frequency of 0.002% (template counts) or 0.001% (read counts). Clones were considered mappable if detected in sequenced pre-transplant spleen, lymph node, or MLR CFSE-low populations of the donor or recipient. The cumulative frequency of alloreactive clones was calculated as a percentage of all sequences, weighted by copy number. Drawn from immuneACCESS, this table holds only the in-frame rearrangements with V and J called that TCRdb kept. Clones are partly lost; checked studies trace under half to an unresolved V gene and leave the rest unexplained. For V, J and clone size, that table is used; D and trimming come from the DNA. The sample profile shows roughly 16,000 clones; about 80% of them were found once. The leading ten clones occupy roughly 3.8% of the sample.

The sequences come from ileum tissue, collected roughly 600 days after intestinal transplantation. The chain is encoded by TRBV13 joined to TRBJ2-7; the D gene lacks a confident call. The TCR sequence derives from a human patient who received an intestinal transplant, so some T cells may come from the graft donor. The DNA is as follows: TGTGCCAGCAGCTTAGCCGTAGGAGAGCAGTACTTC. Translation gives CASSLAVGEQYF. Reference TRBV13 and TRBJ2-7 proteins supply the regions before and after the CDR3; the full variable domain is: AAGVIQSPRHLIKEKRETATLKCYPIPRHDTVYWYQQGPGQDPQFLISFYEKMQSDKGSIPDRFSAQQFSDYHSELNMSSLELGDSALYFCASSLAVGEQYFGPGTRLTVT.